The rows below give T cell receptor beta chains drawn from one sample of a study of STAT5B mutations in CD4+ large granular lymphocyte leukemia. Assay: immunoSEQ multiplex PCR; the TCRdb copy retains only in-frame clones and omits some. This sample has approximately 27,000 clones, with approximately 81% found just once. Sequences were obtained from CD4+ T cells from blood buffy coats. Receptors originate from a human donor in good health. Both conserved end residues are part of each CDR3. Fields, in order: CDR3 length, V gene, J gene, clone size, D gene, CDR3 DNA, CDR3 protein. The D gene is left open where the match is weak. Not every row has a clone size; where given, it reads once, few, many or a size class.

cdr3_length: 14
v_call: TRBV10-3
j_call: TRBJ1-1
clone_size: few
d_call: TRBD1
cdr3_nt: TGTGCCATCAGGGGGACAGGGATGGACACTGAAGCTTTCTTT
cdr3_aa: CAIRGTGMDTEAFF

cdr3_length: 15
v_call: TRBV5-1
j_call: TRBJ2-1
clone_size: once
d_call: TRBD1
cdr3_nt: TGCGCCAGCAGCTTGGAGGACAGGGTAGACAGTGAGCAGTTCTTC
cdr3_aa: CASSLEDRVDSEQFF

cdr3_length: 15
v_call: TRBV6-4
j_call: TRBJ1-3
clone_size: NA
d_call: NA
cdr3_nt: TGTGCCAGCAGTCCACAGGGAAACTCTGGAAACACCATATATTTT
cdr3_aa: CASSPQGNSGNTIYF

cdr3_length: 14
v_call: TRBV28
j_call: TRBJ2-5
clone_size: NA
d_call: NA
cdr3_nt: TGTGCCAGCAGTTCCTCCCAGGGGCAAGAGACCCAGTACTTC
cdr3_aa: CASSSSQGQETQYF

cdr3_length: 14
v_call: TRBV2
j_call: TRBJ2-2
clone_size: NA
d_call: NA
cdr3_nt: TGTGCCAGCAGTTTTACTTTGAACACCGGGGAGCTGTTTTTT
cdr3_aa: CASSFTLNTGELFF

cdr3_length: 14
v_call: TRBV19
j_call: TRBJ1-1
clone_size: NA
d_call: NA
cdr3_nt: TGTGCCAGTAGTATTCGCAGTCTGAACACTGAAGCTTTCTTT
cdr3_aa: CASSIRSLNTEAFF

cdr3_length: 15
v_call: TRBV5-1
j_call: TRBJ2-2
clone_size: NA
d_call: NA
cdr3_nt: TGCGCCAGCAGCTTGGAGGGGGTAAATACCGGGGAGCTGTTTTTT
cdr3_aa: CASSLEGVNTGELFF

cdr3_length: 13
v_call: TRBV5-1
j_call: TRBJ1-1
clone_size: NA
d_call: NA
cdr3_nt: TGCGCCAGCAGCTTCGGGGGGATCACTGAAGCTTTCTTT
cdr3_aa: CASSFGGITEAFF

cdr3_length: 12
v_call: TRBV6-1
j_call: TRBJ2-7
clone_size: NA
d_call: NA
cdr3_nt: TGTGCCGCCGGGACAAACTCCTACGAGCAGTACTTC
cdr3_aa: CAAGTNSYEQYF

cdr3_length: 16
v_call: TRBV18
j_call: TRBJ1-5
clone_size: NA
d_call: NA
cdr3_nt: TGTGCCAGCTCCCTTATGGGGGAACGGAGCAATCAGCCCCAGCATTTT
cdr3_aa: CASSLMGERSNQPQHF

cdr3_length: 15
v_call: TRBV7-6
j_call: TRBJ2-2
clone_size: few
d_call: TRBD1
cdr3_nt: TGTGCCAGCAGCCTCGGACAGGGGCGGACCGGGGAGCTGTTTTTT
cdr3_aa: CASSLGQGRTGELFF

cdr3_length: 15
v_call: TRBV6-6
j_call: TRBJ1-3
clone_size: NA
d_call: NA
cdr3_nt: TGTGCCAGCCAGGGGAATAAACTCTCTGGAAACACCATATATTTT
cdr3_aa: CASQGNKLSGNTIYF

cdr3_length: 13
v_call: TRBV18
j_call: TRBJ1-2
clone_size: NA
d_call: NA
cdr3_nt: TGTGCCAGCTCACCACCGGACACCTATGGCTACACCTTC
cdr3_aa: CASSPPDTYGYTF

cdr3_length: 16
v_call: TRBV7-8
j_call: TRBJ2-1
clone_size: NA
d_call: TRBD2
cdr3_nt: TGTGCCAGCAGCTCCTTCCGGGACGGGGGGAACAATGAGCAGTTCTTC
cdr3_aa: CASSSFRDGGNNEQFF

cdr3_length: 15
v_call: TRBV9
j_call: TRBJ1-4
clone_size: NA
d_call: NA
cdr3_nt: TGTGCCAGCAGCTCACGGGCGGCCCAAAATGAAAAACTGTTTTTT
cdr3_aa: CASSSRAAQNEKLFF

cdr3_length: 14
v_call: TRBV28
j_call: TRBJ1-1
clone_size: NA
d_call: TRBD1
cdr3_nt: TGTGCCAGCAGGACAGGGGGCTTTGACACTGAAGCTTTCTTT
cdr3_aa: CASRTGGFDTEAFF

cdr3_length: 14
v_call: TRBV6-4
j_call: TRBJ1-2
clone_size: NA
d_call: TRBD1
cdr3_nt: TGTGCCAGCAGTGAGGGACAGGGGTTCGGTGGCTACACCTTC
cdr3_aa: CASSEGQGFGGYTF

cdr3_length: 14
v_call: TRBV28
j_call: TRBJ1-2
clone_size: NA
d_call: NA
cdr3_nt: TGTGCCAGCAGTTTTTTGGGGGAACGCGGTGGCTACACCTTC
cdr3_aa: CASSFLGERGGYTF

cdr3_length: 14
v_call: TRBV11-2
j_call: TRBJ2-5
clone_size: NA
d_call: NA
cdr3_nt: TGTGCCAGCAGCTTAGTAGGAAGGGTGGAGACCCAGTACTTC
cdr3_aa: CASSLVGRVETQYF

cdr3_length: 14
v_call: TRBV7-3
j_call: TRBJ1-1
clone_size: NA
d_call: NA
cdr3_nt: TGTGCCAGCAGCTCCGCCGGGATGAACACTGAAGCTTTCTTT
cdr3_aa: CASSSAGMNTEAFF

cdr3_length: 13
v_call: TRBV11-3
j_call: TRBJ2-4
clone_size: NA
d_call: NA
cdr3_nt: TGTGCCAGCAGCTTGAGGGGCACAAACATTCAGTACTTC
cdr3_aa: CASSLRGTNIQYF

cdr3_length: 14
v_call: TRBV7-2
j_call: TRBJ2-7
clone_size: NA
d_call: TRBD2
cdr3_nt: TGTGCCAGCAGCTATAGCGGGAGCTCCTACGAGCAGTACTTC
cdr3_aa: CASSYSGSSYEQYF

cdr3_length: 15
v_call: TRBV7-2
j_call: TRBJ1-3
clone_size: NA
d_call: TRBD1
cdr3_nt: TGTGCCAGCAGCTTAACAGGGGGCAGTGGAAACACCATATATTTT
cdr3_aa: CASSLTGGSGNTIYF

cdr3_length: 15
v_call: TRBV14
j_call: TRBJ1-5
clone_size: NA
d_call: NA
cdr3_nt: TGTGCCAGCAGCCTTCGAGGGGAAGGTACTCAGCCCCAGCATTTT
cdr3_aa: CASSLRGEGTQPQHF

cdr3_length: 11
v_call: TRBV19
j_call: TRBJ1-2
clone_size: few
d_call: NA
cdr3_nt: TGTGCCAGTAGTGCCCACTATGGCTACACCTTC
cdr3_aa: CASSAHYGYTF

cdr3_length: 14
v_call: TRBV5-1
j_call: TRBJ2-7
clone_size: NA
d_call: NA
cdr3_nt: TGCGCCAGCAGCAACTCGGACAGACACGGCGAGCAGTACTTC
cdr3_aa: CASSNSDRHGEQYF

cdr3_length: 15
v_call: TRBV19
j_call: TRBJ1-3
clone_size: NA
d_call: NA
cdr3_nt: TGTGCCAGTAGTATAGCGCAGGGACGCGGAAACACCATATATTTT
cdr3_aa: CASSIAQGRGNTIYF

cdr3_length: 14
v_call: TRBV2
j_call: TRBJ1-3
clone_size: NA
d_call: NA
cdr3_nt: TGTGCCAGCAGTGAATCTCTGAGTGTAGACACCATATATTTT
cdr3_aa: CASSESLSVDTIYF

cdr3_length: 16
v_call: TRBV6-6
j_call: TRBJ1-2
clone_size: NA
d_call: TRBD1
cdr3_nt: TGTGCCAGCAGTTACGCCCAGGGGGCGTTTAGCTATGGCTACACCTTC
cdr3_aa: CASSYAQGAFSYGYTF

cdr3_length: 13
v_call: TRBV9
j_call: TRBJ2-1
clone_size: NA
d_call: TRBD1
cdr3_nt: TGTGCCAGCAGCGTCGGGACAGGGGTCGAGCAGTTCTTC
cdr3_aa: CASSVGTGVEQFF

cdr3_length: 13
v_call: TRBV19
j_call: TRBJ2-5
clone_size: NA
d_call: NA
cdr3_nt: TGTGCCAGTAGCTCGTCCCCTGGGGGGACCCAGTACTTC
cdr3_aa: CASSSSPGGTQYF

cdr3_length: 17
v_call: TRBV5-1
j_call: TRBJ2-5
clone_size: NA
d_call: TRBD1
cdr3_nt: TGCGCCAGCAGCTTAAACGTGGGACAGGGATCGCGGGAGACCCAGTACTTC
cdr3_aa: CASSLNVGQGSRETQYF

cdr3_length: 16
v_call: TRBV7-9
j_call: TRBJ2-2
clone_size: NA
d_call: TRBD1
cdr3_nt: TGTGCCAGCAGCATCAGGTCGACAGGGGGGACCGGGGAGCTGTTTTTT
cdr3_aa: CASSIRSTGGTGELFF

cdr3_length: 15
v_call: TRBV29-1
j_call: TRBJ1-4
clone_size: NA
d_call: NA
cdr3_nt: TGCAGCGTTGATGCATCGTTGGAAGCTAATGAAAAACTGTTTTTT
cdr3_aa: CSVDASLEANEKLFF

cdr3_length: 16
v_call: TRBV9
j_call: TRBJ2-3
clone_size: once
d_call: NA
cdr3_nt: TGTGCCAGCAGCGCCCGCCCGACGGAGGGCACAGATACGCAGTATTTT
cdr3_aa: CASSARPTEGTDTQYF

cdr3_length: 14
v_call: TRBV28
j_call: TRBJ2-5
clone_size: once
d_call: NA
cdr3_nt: TGTGCCAGCAGTTTAGGCCAGGCACAAGAGACCCAGTACTTC
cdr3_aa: CASSLGQAQETQYF

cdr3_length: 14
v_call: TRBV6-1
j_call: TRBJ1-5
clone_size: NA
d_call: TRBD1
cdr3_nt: TGTGCCAGCAGGGATGGGACAGCCAATCAGCCCCAGCATTTT
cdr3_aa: CASRDGTANQPQHF

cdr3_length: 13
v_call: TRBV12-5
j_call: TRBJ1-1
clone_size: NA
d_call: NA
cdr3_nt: TGTGCTAGTGGTCCTCTGGGAAGCGCTGAAGCTTTCTTT
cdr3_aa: CASGPLGSAEAFF

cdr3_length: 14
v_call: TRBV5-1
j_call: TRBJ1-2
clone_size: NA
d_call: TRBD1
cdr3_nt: TGCGCCAGCAGCTTATTCGGACAGGGAGAGGGCTACACCTTC
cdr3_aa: CASSLFGQGEGYTF

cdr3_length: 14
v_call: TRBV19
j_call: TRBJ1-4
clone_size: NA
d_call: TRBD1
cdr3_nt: TGTGCCAGTACCCTGACAGGGGGAAGGGAAAAACTGTTTTTT
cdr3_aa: CASTLTGGREKLFF

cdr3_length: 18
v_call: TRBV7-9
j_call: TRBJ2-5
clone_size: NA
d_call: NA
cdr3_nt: TGTGCCAGCAGCTTAGGAGTGGCGGTAAACGGTCCCAGAGAGACCCAGTACTTC
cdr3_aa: CASSLGVAVNGPRETQYF

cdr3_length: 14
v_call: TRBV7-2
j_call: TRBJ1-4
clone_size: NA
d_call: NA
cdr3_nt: TGTGCCAGCAGCTTATTAGGACTTAATGAAAAACTGTTTTTT
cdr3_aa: CASSLLGLNEKLFF

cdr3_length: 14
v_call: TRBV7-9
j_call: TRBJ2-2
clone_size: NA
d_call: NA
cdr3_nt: TGTGCCAGCAGCGTGACTCATAACACCGGGGAGCTGTTTTTT
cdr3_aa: CASSVTHNTGELFF

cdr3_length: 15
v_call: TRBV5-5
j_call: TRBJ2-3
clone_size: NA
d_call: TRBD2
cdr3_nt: TGTGCCAGCAGCCTCGGGACTACTCGCACAGATACGCAGTATTTT
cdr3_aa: CASSLGTTRTDTQYF

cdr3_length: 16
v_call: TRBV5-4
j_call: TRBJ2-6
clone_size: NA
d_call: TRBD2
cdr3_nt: TGTGCCAGCAGGGGGACTAGCGGGGCTGGGGCCAACGTCCTGACTTTC
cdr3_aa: CASRGTSGAGANVLTF

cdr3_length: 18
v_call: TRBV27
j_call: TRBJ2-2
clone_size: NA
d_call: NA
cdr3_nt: TGTGCCAGCAGCGTTAACCCGGGACCCATAGAGATCACCGGGGAGCTGCTTTTT
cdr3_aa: CASSVNPGPIEITGELLF

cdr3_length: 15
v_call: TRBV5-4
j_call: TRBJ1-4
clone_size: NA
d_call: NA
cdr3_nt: TGTGCCAGCAGCTTGGCAGGGCAGATTAATGAAAAACTGTTTTTT
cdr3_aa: CASSLAGQINEKLFF

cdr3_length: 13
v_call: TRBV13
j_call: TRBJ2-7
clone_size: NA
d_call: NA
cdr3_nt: TGTGCCAGCAGCCCAAACAACCGGGTCCCCCAGTACTTC
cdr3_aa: CASSPNNRVPQYF

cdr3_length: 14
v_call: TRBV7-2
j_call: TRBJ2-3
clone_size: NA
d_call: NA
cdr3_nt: TGTGCCAGCAGCCTCCTCGGGGTCACAGATACGCAGTATTTT
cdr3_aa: CASSLLGVTDTQYF

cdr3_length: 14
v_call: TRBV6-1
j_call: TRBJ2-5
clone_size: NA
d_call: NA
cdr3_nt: TGTGCCAGCAGTCAGACACGGGAGCAAGAGACCCAGTACTTC
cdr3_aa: CASSQTREQETQYF

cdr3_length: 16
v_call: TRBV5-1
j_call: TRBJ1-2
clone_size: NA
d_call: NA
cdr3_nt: TGCGCCAGCAGCTTAGGAAGTGGGAGGACTAACTATGGCTACACCTTC
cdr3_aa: CASSLGSGRTNYGYTF

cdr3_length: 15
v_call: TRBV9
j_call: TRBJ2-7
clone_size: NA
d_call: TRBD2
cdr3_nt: TGTGCCAGCAGCGTAGGGGGCGGGAGCCCGGGTGAGCAGTACTTC
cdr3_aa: CASSVGGGSPGEQYF

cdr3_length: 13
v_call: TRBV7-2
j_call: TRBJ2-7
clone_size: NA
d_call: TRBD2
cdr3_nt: TGTGCCAGCTCCCGGGAGGCCCCCTACGAGCAGTACTTC
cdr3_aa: CASSREAPYEQYF

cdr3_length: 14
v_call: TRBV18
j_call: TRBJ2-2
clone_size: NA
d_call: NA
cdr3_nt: TGTGCCAGCTCACCAGGACAGAACACCGGGGAGCTGTTTTTT
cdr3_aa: CASSPGQNTGELFF

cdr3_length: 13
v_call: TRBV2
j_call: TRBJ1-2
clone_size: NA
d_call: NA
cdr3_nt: TGTGCCAGCAGTGAAGGGGGCTATGGAGGCTACACCTTC
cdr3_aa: CASSEGGYGGYTF

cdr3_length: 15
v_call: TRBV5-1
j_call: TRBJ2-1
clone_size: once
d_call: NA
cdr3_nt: TGCGCCAGCAGCTTGGACCGCCCTAGCGACAATGAGCAGTTCTTC
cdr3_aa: CASSLDRPSDNEQFF

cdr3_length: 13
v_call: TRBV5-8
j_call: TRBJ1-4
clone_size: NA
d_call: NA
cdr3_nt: TGTGCCAGCAGCACGGTGGTGGATGAAAAACTGTTTTTT
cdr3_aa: CASSTVVDEKLFF

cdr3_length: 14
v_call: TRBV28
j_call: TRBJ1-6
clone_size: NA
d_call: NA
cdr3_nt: TGTGCCAGCAATGTGGGGAACTATAATTCACCCCTCCACTTT
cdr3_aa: CASNVGNYNSPLHF

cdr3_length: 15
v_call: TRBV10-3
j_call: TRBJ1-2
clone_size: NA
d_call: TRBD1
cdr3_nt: TGTGCCATCACCAGGGGACAGGGGATCAACTATGGCTACACCTTC
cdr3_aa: CAITRGQGINYGYTF

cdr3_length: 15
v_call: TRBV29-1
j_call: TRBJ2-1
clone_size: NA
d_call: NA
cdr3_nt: TGCAGCGTTGAAGGGGTCCTCAGCTCCTACAATGAGCAGTTCTTC
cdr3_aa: CSVEGVLSSYNEQFF